Included here is one T cell receptor beta chain sequence, with context. The data originate from a study of blood T cell repertoires in COVID-19. Clones were read by immunoSEQ multiplex PCR, and TCRdb kept only the in-frame ones, dropping some. The data show some 220,000 clones, with 75% to 85% seen just once and roughly 5.5% held by the top ten. The CDR3 extends over 16 amino acids. V trimming: 4 bases; J trimming: 4 bases; junction bases outside the gene matches: 12. Per germline, CDR1 SGDLS and CDR2 YYNGEE. This chain joins TRBV9 and TRBJ2-7, with 9 bases that match TRBD2. The specimen sequenced was peripheral blood. This sequence originates from a woman between 70 and 85 years old with COVID-19, enrolled during active disease. The CDR3 is CASSSGPEAGGYEQYF. Written as DNA, the CDR3 is TGTGCCAGCAGCTCGGGTCCGGAAGCGGGAGGATACGAGCAGTACTTC. Looking up the rest from reference TRBV9 and TRBJ2-7 gives the full variable domain: DSGVTQTPKHLITATGQRVTLRCSPRSGDLSVYWYQQSLDQGLQFLIQYYNGEERAKGNILERFSAQQFPDLHSELNLSSLELGDSALYFCASSSGPEAGGYEQYFGPGTRLTVT.